This TCR beta chain was profiled in a study of Graves' ophthalmopathy and Graves' hyperthyroidism (dated by TCRdb to the late 2010s). Background on the whole study: Peripheral blood was collected at initial diagnosis, prior to any treatment. To tell Graves' ophthalmopathy apart from Graves' hyperthyroidism, and to predict which patients would progress to ophthalmopathy, the study relied on TCR beta repertoire signatures. In total, 135 blood samples were TCR-sequenced: approximately 42 ophthalmopathy, some 75 hyperthyroidism and roughly 17 hyperthyroidism-to-ophthalmopathy patients. To explore V-J signatures distinguishing ophthalmopathy from hyperthyroidism, a discovery set of around 97 patients (roughly 45 ophthalmopathy, some 55 stable hyperthyroidism) was enrolled. An independent validation cohort comprised 18 hyperthyroidism patients and 15 to 17 patients who later progressed from hyperthyroidism to ophthalmopathy. In several hyperthyroidism patients, the T-cell repertoires found in thyroid tissue were compared with those found in blood. Following sample collection, hyperthyroidism patients were given methimazole at a starting dose of 30 mg daily, and ophthalmopathy patients were given high-dose intravenous methylprednisolone.

CDR1 and CDR2 are drawn from the germline V gene (reference sequence): DFQATT, SNEGSKA. The junction shows trimming of 6 bases on V and 1 base on J, and the gene matches do not reach 7 bases of it. Reading from cysteine to phenylalanine, the CDR3 counts 14 amino acids. Of the read, only the CDR3 DNA is kept; its 42 bases are in frame from base 1. Ophthalmopathy patients were characterized by moderately to severely active disease, a Clinical Activity Score of at least 3, a NOSPECS grade of at least 4, and a disease duration under 3 months. Patients with other autoimmune diseases, uncontrolled infections, pregnancy or lactation were excluded from the study. Clinical symptoms, serum thyroxine, TRAb, thyroid ultrasound and orbital computed tomography formed the basis of the diagnosis. Using Ficoll-Paque density gradient centrifugation, PBMCs were isolated from over 8.5 ml of fresh peripheral blood. Trizol reagent was used to extract the total RNA, and its quality was then checked on an Agilent 2100 Bioanalyzer.

Paper-wide results and their limitations: Most expanded thyroid clonotypes with frequency above 0.001 were also detected in blood, suggesting blood repertoires may reflect the thyroid immune response. In cross-validation, the 13-signature model distinguished ophthalmopathy from stable hyperthyroidism with about 90% sensitivity and 81% to 83% specificity, and in the test set the corresponding values were approximately 80% and 68%. Sample size was not statistically predetermined, and group allocation was not concealed from the investigators. In validation, the model predicted ophthalmopathy progression with 55% to 71% sensitivity and around 72% specificity; about a dozen predicted patients were CT-confirmed with GO in a median of around 6.5 months.

This clonotype was counted many times. Its antigen target is currently unknown. No much larger clonotype is one base removed from it; base qualities were not supplied. For repertoire sequencing, TCR beta CDR3 regions were amplified from RNA transcripts. HTBI primers and the Qiagen OneStep RT-PCR kit were used in a first-round RT-PCR, which was followed by a second-round multiplex PCR, size selection and purification. Libraries were sequenced on an Illumina HiSeq2000 using paired-end 100 bp reads. Processing in the source paper ran as follows. Reads were processed with SOAPnuke, discarding reads with adapters, uncalled bases, mean Phred below 15, or no exact constant-primer or identifier match. High-quality paired reads were merged with COPE v1.2.5. Unique nucleotide sequences were defined as clonotypes and aligned to IMGT TRB V, D and J references using MiTCR v1.1. Analysis was restricted to V-J combinations with a frequency above 0.0001, which covered roughly 99% of repertoires. A TCR clonal expansion and chaos score per V-J combination was defined as the ratio of F50 clonal expansion to chaos observed in the TCRdist matrix. Features were reduced by Welch's t-statistics and random forest to about a dozen V-J combinations, which fed a naive Bayes classifier. The Morisita-Horn index was used to measure how similar the thyroid and blood repertoires were. The raw public data were reprocessed by TCRdb itself: fastp quality trimming at Q25, MiXCR clonotype calling, in-frame beta chains only. Each CDR3 protein gets just one entry, which takes the most common genes and DNA from the rows behind it. TCRdb, not the original authors, processed these V and J calls. This sample has about 640,000 distinct CDR3 sequences in its table, and about 38% of those were observed once. Of the sample, 3% to 4% falls within the top ten clones.

The sequencing sample was made of peripheral blood. The chain joins TRBV20-1 to TRBJ1-1, with 8 bases in between that match TRBD1. The clonotype was recovered from an adult man with Graves' ophthalmopathy. The CDR3 reads as follows: CSANGQGSNTEAFF. The base sequence is TGCAGTGCGAACGGACAGGGCTCGAACACTGAAGCTTTCTTT.